This TCR beta chain was obtained from a study of tumor-infiltrating lymphocytes in primary liver carcinoma. Study summary: Roughly 3.5 to 8 million productive TCRbeta reads came from each sample, comparable across tissue types. General observations from the study: Pairs comparing tumor with adjacent tissue or blood overlapped less than pairs drawn from tumor regions.

A constant-region primer served to make TCR beta cDNA from about 500 ng total RNA. Slightly modified ARM-PCR, run as three nested multiplex PCR rounds, produced the TCR beta libraries. Two initial PCR rounds of roughly 10 cycles each paired TRBV1-TRBV30 forward primers with a C-beta reverse primer. TCRdb itself ran the multiplex PCR reads through MiXCR, one entry per CDR3 protein. The sample holds about 320,000 distinct CDR3 sequences, 55% to 65% seen once. Worth noting for this clonotype: Its antigen remains unknown.

Germline DNA was also extracted, with blood RNA taken from unsorted whole blood. This CDR3 spans 14 amino acids. The germline CDR1 and CDR2 sequences are SGHRS and YFSETQ. Trimming took off 7 bases at V and 6 bases at J, with 14 bases between the two ends. This clonotype was sampled from a man aged 40-49 years with primary liver carcinoma and hepatitis B virus infection. V is TRBV5-1 and J is TRBJ1-6; D is unresolved. The sequenced sample consisted of peripheral blood. This CDR3 is CASRSSSGNSPLHF. The CDR3 bases are TGCGCCAGCCGCAGCAGCTCCGGTAATTCACCCCTCCACTTT.